This section outlines one T cell receptor (beta chain) sequence together with its context. What it binds is not known. Within the sample, other DNA sequences also encode this same CDR3. The CDR3 has 14 amino acids. Trimming took 6 bases from V and 1 from J; bases not matched to a gene: 3. The V gene's germline CDR1 is KGHSH and CDR2 LQKENI. The entry originates in a study of shared clonotypes between healthy human individuals. Across the whole study: The study enrolled a couple of women and three men aged 18 to 49. The study, taken as a whole, reports: What naive subsets generally showed was a larger estimated richness than memory subsets showed.

The test was conducted at deep level. Tens of thousands of T cell genomes (about 0.2 ug DNA) went into each sorted-subset replicate. Assay used: immunoSEQ multiplex PCR; TCRdb lists only in-frame clones, some missing. This sample carries roughly 2 million clones, around 95% of them seen once, and the ten largest clones take approximately 0.13%. The chain has TRBV18 and TRBJ2-3; 8 bases map to TRBD2. The clonotype comes from a man aged 18 to 29 in good health. Sequencing was carried out using naive CD4+ T cells sorted from blood. The subset is: CD45RA+ positively selected. The CDR3 bases are TGTGCCAGCTCTCCAGCGGGAGGCACAGATACGCAGTATTTT. Translated: CASSPAGGTDTQYF.